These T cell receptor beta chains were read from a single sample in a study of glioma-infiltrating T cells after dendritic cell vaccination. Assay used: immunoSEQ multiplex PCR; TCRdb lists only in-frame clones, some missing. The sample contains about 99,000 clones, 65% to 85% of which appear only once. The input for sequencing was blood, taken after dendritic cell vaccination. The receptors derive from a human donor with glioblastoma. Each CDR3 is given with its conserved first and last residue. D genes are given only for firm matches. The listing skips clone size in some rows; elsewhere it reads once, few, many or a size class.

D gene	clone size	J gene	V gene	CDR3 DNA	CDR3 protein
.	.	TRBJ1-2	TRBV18	TGTGCCAGCTCACCATCGGCAGGCCCAGGCGACTATGGCTACACCTTC	CASSPSAGPGDYGYTF
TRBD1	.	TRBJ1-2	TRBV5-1	TGCGCCAGCAGCTTAACAGGGGGCGCGACGGCTGGCTACACCTTC	CASSLTGGATAGYTF
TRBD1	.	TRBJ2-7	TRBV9	TGTGCCAGCAGCCCCATCGGGACAGGGCTCGAGCAGTACTTC	CASSPIGTGLEQYF
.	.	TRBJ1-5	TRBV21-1	TGTGCCAGCAGCAAAGGATCAGCGTATAGCAATCAGCCCCAGCATTTT	CASSKGSAYSNQPQHF
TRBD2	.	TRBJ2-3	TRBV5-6	TGTGCCAGCAGCTTGGGACTAGCGGGACTCACAGATACGCAGTATTTT	CASSLGLAGLTDTQYF
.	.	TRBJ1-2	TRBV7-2	TGTGCCAGCAGCTTAGCGCGCTGGCCGGGGGGCGGGGATGGCTACACCTTC	CASSLARWPGGGDGYTF
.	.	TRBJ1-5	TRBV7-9	TGTGCCAGCAGCCTGGTCGGGGCGGGGAATCAGCCCCAGCATTTT	CASSLVGAGNQPQHF
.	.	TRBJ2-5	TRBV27	TGTGCCAGCAGTTTAATACGCAGCTCCGCGGTCGAGACCCAGTACTTC	CASSLIRSSAVETQYF
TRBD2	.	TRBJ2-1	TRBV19	TGTGCCAGTAGCCGGATACTAGCGGGAGGGCCAGGGGAATACCCCAATGAGCAGTTCTTC	CASSRILAGGPGEYPNEQFF
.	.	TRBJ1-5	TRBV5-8	TGTGCCAGCAGCTTGTCTTCTACAGGGAGTTTTGGTCAGCCCCAGCATTTT	CASSLSSTGSFGQPQHF
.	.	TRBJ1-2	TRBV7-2	TGTGCCAGCAGCCGAATGGGGCAGGGCTACACCTTC	CASSRMGQGYTF
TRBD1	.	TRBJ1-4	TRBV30	TGTGCCTGGAGTAAAGGGACAGGGGATGAAAAACTGTTTTTT	CAWSKGTGDEKLFF
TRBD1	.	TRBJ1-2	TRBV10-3	TGTGCCATCAGACCCGGGACAGGGCACGGCTACACCTTC	CAIRPGTGHGYTF
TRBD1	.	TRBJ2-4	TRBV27	TGTGCCAGCAGTTCTCAGGGGGCTACCAAAAACATTCAGTACTTC	CASSSQGATKNIQYF
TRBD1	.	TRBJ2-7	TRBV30	TGTGCCTGGAGGTGGGACAGGTTCCACGAGCAGTACTTC	CAWRWDRFHEQYF
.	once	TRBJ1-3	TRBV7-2	TGTGCCAGCAGCCCGGGACAATCGCGAAACACCATATATTTT	CASSPGQSRNTIYF
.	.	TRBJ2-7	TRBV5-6	TGTGCCAGCGGTTCTCAGTCCTACGAGCAGTACTTC	CASGSQSYEQYF
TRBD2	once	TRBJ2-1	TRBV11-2	TGTGCCAGCAGCCCCAAGGAAGTAGCGGGATGGTCCTACAATGAGCAGTTCTTC	CASSPKEVAGWSYNEQFF
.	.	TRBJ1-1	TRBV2	TGTGCCAGCAGTCAACGACACGCATTGGACACTGAAGCTTTCTTT	CASSQRHALDTEAFF
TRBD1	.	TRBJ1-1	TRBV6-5	TGTGCCAGCAGCCTCCTAGGGGGCGACACTGAAGCTTTCTTT	CASSLLGGDTEAFF
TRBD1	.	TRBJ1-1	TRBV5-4	TGTGCCAGCAGCACGGGACAGGAAGCTTTCTTT	CASSTGQEAFF
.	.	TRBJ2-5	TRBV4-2	TGTGCCAGCAGCCAAGATCTCGCGGGCCAAGAGACCCAGTACTTC	CASSQDLAGQETQYF
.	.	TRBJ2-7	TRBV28	TGTGCCAGCAGTTTGTCGTGGTGGCTCTACGAGCAGTACTTC	CASSLSWWLYEQYF